These 8 T cell receptor beta chains came from one sample sequenced in a study of blood T cell repertoires in COVID-19. Profiling relied on immunoSEQ multiplex PCR, and the TCRdb table lists in-frame clones only, not all of them. In the table there are about 57,000 clones, about nine tenths of which are singletons. Sequenced sample: peripheral blood. These receptors originate from a woman of 80 years or more with COVID-19, enrolled during active disease.

The chain recombines TRBV19 with TRBJ1-6, with 7 bases identical to TRBD1. With V trimmed by 5 bases and J by 5 bases, 3 bases remained unmatched. Germline CDR1 and CDR2: LNHDA and SQIVND (reference sequence). The CDR3 spans 14 residues. CDR3 nucleotide sequence: TGTGCCAGTAGTGGGGACAGCAATAATTCACCCCTCCACTTT. Its protein is CASSGDSNNSPLHF.

This sequence joins TRBV5-5 and TRBJ1-3, with D uncertain. V was trimmed by 4 bases and J by 1 base, leaving 6 bases between them. CDR1 and CDR2 from the germline V gene are SGHKS and YYEKEE (reference sequence). The CDR3 contains 13 residues. Here the CDR3 DNA reads TGTGCCAGCAGCGTAGAATCTGGAAACACCATATATTTT. This gives the protein CASSVESGNTIYF.

The sample holds many counts of this clone. The chain combines TRBV6-4 with TRBJ1-1; D is possibly TRBD1 (6 bases). This CDR3 is 14 amino acids long. Germline V gene lookup returns CDR1 MRHNA and CDR2 SNTAGT. Deletions cut 5 bases from V and 1 base from J, with 11 bases between. CDR3 protein: CASSRDISNTEAFF. The CDR3 nucleotides are TGTGCCAGCAGTAGGGACATATCGAACACTGAAGCTTTCTTT.

The rearrangement uses TRBV7-9 and TRBJ2-6; the match to TRBD1 covers 12 bases. V was clipped by 1 base and J by 2 bases; unmatched bases: 3. The CDR3 is 18 residues long. Germline CDR1 SEHNR, CDR2 FQNEAQ (reference sequence). As DNA, the CDR3 is TGTGCCAGCAGCTTAGTGGGACAGGGGGCCCCTGGGGCCAACGTCCTGACTTTC. As protein: CASSLVGQGAPGANVLTF.

The J gene is TRBJ2-5, the V gene TRBV20-1; D ambiguous. Trimming removed 3 bases from V and 5 bases from J, with 7 bases in between. CDR3 length equals 11 residues. Germline values: CDR1 DFQATT, CDR2 SNEGSKA (reference sequence). The chain's CDR3 is CSASGRETQYF. In DNA form, the CDR3 reads TGCAGTGCTAGTGGGCGGGAGACCCAGTACTTC.

The chain carries TRBV12-5 and TRBJ2-1, with TRBD1 matching over 8 bases. The CDR3 contains 15 residues. V lost 3 bases to trimming and J lost 2 bases; unmatched junction nucleotides: 3. CDR1 LGHNT and CDR2 FRNRAP come from the germline V gene. DNA of the CDR3: TGTGCTAGTGGTTTCGGACAGGGTGCCTACAATGAGCAGTTCTTC. Translating gives CASGFGQGAYNEQFF.

V usage is TRBV7-3 and J usage is TRBJ2-5; no definite D call. The CDR3 contains 13 residues. CDR1 is SGHTA, CDR2 FQGTGA, per germline. The germline V and J ends were trimmed by 5 bases and 5 bases, with 12 bases remaining between them. The CDR3 sequence is CASSLSSTETQYF. The CDR3 DNA reads TGTGCCAGCAGCCTTTCTAGTACCGAGACCCAGTACTTC.

This chain joins TRBV6-6 and TRBJ2-7, with 8 bases fitting TRBD2. The CDR3 sequence is 14 residues long. From germline, CDR1 is MNHNY and CDR2 SVGAGI (reference sequence). V was clipped by 6 bases and J by 1 base; unmatched bases: 5. The CDR3 nucleotides are TGTGCCAGCAGCCAAACTAGCGGATCCTACGAGCAGTACTTC. It specifies CASSQTSGSYEQYF.